This entry concerns a single TCR beta chain. Participant reports of clinical history set cohort assignment. This sample is drawn from a study of blood T cell repertoires in COVID-19. The protocol was immunoSEQ multiplex PCR, while the TCRdb copy is restricted to in-frame clones and leaves out a portion. In the table there are about 480,000 clones, 70% to 90% of which are singletons. What was sequenced was PBMCs or T cells enriched from blood (not recorded which). The origin of this receptor is a woman between 18 and 30 years old with acute COVID-19.

CDR3 in DNA: TGTGCCAGCAGGTGGGACACGAATCAGCCCCAGCATTTT. Translation: CASRWDTNQPQHF. V is TRBV2 and J is TRBJ1-5; TRBD1 is a possible D gene (6 bases). The germline gives CDR1 SNHLY, CDR2 FYNNEI. This CDR3 has 13 amino acids. V was shortened by 6 bases and J by 4 bases, with 10 bases between the two germline ends.